The table lists the clone carrying this T cell receptor beta chain with a few counts. What it recognizes is unknown. V lost 0 bases and J lost 5; bases outside the gene matches: 6. The germline gives CDR1 DFQATT, CDR2 SNEGSKA (reference sequence). The CDR3 is made up of 15 amino acids. This record belongs to a study of T cell repertoires in cytomegalovirus infection. One entry per CDR3 protein results from TCRdb running MiXCR on the reads. The table includes around 120,000 distinct CDR3 sequences, roughly a quarter detected once. The source of this sequence is a human donor in good health (CMV status not recorded). Some clones in this sample may be carry-over from other donors' samples. The chain uses TRBV20-1 and TRBJ2-1, with 8 nucleotides matching TRBD2. The sequencing input was PBMCs, sequenced either directly or after in vitro stimulation (not recorded which). The CDR3 spells CSARDSGSGNNEQFF. In DNA form, the CDR3 reads TGCAGTGCTAGAGACAGCGGGAGCGGTAACAATGAGCAGTTCTTC.